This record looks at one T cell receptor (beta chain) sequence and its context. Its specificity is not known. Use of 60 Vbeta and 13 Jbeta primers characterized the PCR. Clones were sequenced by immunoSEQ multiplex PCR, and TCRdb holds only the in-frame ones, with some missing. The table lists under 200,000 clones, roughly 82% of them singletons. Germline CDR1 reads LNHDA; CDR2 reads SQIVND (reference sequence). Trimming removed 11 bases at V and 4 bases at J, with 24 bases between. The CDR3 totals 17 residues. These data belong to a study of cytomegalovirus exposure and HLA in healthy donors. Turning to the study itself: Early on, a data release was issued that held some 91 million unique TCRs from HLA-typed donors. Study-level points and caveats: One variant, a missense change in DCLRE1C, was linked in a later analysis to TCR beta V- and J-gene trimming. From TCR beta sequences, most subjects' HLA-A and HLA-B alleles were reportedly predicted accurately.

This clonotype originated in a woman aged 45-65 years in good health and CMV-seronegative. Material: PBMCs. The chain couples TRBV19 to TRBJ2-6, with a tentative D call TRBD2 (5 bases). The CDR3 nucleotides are TGTGCCTCAGCGGCGGGCAGGCTGGTTTCCGGGGCCAACGTCCTGACTTTC. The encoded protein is CASAAGRLVSGANVLTF.